This is a list of T cell receptor beta chains from one sample in a study of T cells expressing NK-cell markers. TCRdb re-called the 5' RACE reads and catalogs CDR3 proteins one per entry, DNA excluded. The listing contains fewer than 550,000 distinct CDR3 sequences. Sequenced input: blood T cells: a sorted CD56 or NKG2C T cell subset, CD4+ or CD8+ T cells, or bulk PBMC T cells (not recorded which). The source is a woman aged 45-60 years in good health. The CDR3 runs from the conserved cysteine through the conserved F or W. Fields, in order: V gene, J gene, CDR3 protein.

TRBV20-1	TRBJ1-2	CSATPTSNYGYTF
TRBV4-2	TRBJ2-1	CASSQFRTSGSLAYNEQFF
TRBV5-5	TRBJ2-1	CASSGLASGRVPFYNEQFF
TRBV7-9	TRBJ2-1	CASSSIAQGDVRNEQFF
TRBV12-3/TRBV12-4	TRBJ2-1	CASSAARRTYNEQFF
TRBV18	TRBJ1-1	CASSPLIGGTNTEAFF
TRBV30	TRBJ2-1	CAWTARLASEQFF
TRBV7-9	TRBJ1-2	CASSTEGQISYGYTF
TRBV7-8	TRBJ2-2	CASSLLRELIGELFF
TRBV20-1	TRBJ2-4	CSPVEKVQGLAKNIQYF
TRBV14	TRBJ1-2	CASSQRTGEARQGYTF
TRBV7-2	TRBJ2-5	CASPDGLETQYF
TRBV29-1	TRBJ2-6	CSAEVGQGATGANVLTF